A single sample gave rise to the 2 T cell receptor beta chains below, sequenced in a study of vaccination and CD4 T cells after COVID-19. These receptors' antigens are unknown. Treatment in this sample: roughly 10-day PBMC culture with coronavirus spike peptide pools or control peptides (ViraFEST assay). Oncomine TCR Beta short-read sequencing was applied to DNA from cultured CD4+ T cells. Via MiXCR, TCRdb re-called the PCR reads, giving one row per CDR3 protein. The data hold about 20,000 distinct CDR3 sequences, with about 23% observed a single time. Sample: cultured CD4+ T cells from blood. The receptors originated from a human donor with COVID-19.

By sample fraction, this clonotype is medium-sized. The J gene is TRBJ1-2, the V gene TRBV6-1, with 7 positions matching TRBD1. CDR3 length: 14 amino acids. The germline gives CDR1 MNHNS, CDR2 SASEGT. The junction had 8 bases not matched to a gene; V was cut back by 6 bases and J by 4 bases. The CDR3 spells CASRARGQSYGYTF. The CDR3 DNA reads as TGTGCCAGCAGGGCCCGGGGACAGAGCTATGGCTACACCTTC.

This clonotype is classed as medium-sized (0.01 to 0.1%). V gene TRBV24-1 combines with J gene TRBJ1-5; tentatively, D is TRBD1 (5 bases). Germline CDR1 KGHDR, CDR2 SFDVKD. This CDR3 is 13 amino acids long. V was pared by 9 bases and J by 4 bases, with 12 bases between. CDR3 sequence: CATQDSPNQPQHF. In DNA form, the CDR3 reads TGTGCCACCCAAGACAGCCCTAATCAGCCCCAGCATTTT.